Presented here are 6 T cell receptor beta chains from one specimen sequenced in a study of T-cell memory formation after mild COVID-19. MiXCR, applied by TCRdb to the 5' RACE reads, yields one record per CDR3 protein. This sample carries 300,000 to 400,000 distinct CDR3 sequences, roughly an eighth of them seen once, and the ten largest clones take 20% to 25%. The material sequenced was PBMCs or a T cell subset sorted from them (not recorded which). The receptors come from a man between 18 and 29 years old who had mild COVID-19 (a few samples of this study predate the infection). Cell type and time point are not known.

This chain uses TRBV7-9 with TRBJ1-2; D is unresolved. The CDR3 contains 14 residues. Germline values: CDR1 SEHNR, CDR2 FQNEAQ (reference sequence). Trimming removed 0 bases at V and 8 bases at J, with 13 bases between. The CDR3 loop is CASSLAPMSGGYTF. Written as DNA, the CDR3 is TGTGCCAGCAGCTTAGCGCCGATGTCGGGAGGCTACACCTTC.

The chain links TRBV10-2 to TRBJ1-2; D unclear. The CDR3 consists of 14 residues. The germline V gene has CDR1 WSHSY and CDR2 SAAADI. V shed 6 bases and J shed 4 bases, with 15 bases lying between them. The CDR3 sequence: CASSANRTPYGYTF. CDR3 nucleotide sequence: TGCGCCAGCAGCGCAAATCGGACCCCCTATGGCTACACCTTC.

V and J are TRBV6-5 and TRBJ1-4; a possible D gene is TRBD1 (6 bases). The CDR3 is 15 amino acids. With 2 bases removed from V and 10 bases from J, the gap between germline ends came to 17 bases. Germline V gene data show CDR1 as MNHEY and CDR2 as SVGAGI. CDR3 residues: CASSYAPLTGGKLFF. The CDR3 nucleotides are TGTGCCAGCAGTTACGCACCACTGACAGGTGGAAAACTGTTTTTT.

The V call is TRBV6-1, the J call TRBJ1-2; 9 bases align to TRBD1. Germline values: CDR1 MNHNS, CDR2 SASEGT. The junction had 15 bases not matched to a gene; V was cut back by 4 bases and J by 3 bases. The CDR3 length is 18 residues. This chain's CDR3 is CASSGYSGTGKRDYGYTF. The CDR3 region has the DNA TGTGCCAGCAGTGGCTACTCCGGGACAGGGAAGAGGGACTATGGCTACACCTTC.

In its sample, this clonotype was seen many times. The V gene is TRBV7-2, the J gene TRBJ1-1; TRBD1 matches at 10 bases. Germline V gene sequence: CDR1 SGHTA, CDR2 FQGNSA. The CDR3 covers 15 residues. Trimming cost V 5 bases and J 4 bases; bases outside gene matches: 7. CDR3 sequence (DNA): TGTGCCAGCAGCCCGGGACAGGGGAAGATCACTGAAGCTTTCTTT. It translates to CASSPGQGKITEAFF.

This clonotype was seen a handful of times. The V and J genes are TRBV20-1 and TRBJ1-5, with 10 bases aligning to TRBD1. V was pared by 7 bases and J by 3 bases, with 9 bases of the junction left unmatched. The CDR3 loop spans 15 amino acids. Germline CDR1 reads DFQATT; CDR2 reads SNEGSKA (reference sequence). CDR3 amino acids: CSGRRGQGPNQPQHF. As DNA, the CDR3 is TGCAGTGGCCGTCGGGGACAGGGGCCCAATCAGCCCCAGCATTTT.